These 5 T cell receptor beta chains share one sample of origin, sequenced in a study of graft-versus-host responses after intestinal transplantation. Produced via immunoSEQ multiplex PCR; TCRdb's table is partial and in-frame only. The table shows approximately 74,000 clones, with around 93% occurring only once. The material was PBMCs, obtained 98 days after intestinal transplantation. These receptor sequences come from a human patient who received an intestinal transplant, so some T cells may come from the graft donor.

The chain carries TRBV28 and TRBJ2-2; D might be TRBD2 (6 bases). The CDR3 has 14 amino acids. Trimming shortened V by 2 bases and J by 4 bases, and 8 bases separated the two germline ends. Per germline, CDR1 MDHEN and CDR2 SYDVKM. In DNA form, the CDR3 reads TGTGCCAGCAGTTTAGGGGGAGGCACCGGGGAGCTGTTTTTT. It yields the protein CASSLGGGTGELFF.

The chain is built from TRBV6-4 and TRBJ2-3; 9 bases align to TRBD2. The germline V gene encodes CDR1 MRHNA and CDR2 SNTAGT. The trim removed 7 bases at V and 2 bases at J, leaving 7 bases unmatched. The CDR3 is made up of 15 amino acids. The CDR3 spells CASTERGLATDTQYF. CDR3 in DNA: TGTGCCAGCACGGAGCGGGGACTAGCCACAGATACGCAGTATTTT.

The rearrangement joins TRBV5-4 to TRBJ2-7, with D unclear. Germline CDR1 SGHNT, CDR2 YYREEE (reference sequence). This CDR3 is built from 16 residues. V shed 0 bases and J shed 2 bases, with 15 bases lying between them. Here the CDR3 DNA reads TGTGCCAGCAGCTTGGATTTGGGCTCCAAGGCCTACGAGCAGTACTTC. Translation: CASSLDLGSKAYEQYF.

In its sample, this clone was seen a few times. CDR3 loop: CASSYSGDGRGEQYF. The CDR3 DNA follows: TGTGCCAGCAGTTACTCGGGGGATGGCCGGGGCGAGCAGTACTTC. The genes are TRBV6-5 and TRBJ2-7; D may be TRBD1 or TRBD2 (5 bases each). The CDR3 loop spans 15 amino acids. V lost 0 bases, J lost 6 bases, and 15 bases lay in between. The V gene's germline CDR1 is MNHEY and CDR2 SVGAGI.

This sequence joins TRBV4-1 and TRBJ2-7; D is perhaps TRBD1 (6 bases). With 0 bases removed from V and 4 bases from J, the gap between germline ends came to 13 bases. Germline V gene data show CDR1 as MGHRA and CDR2 as YSYEKL. The CDR3 covers 15 residues. In DNA, the CDR3 is TGCGCCAGCAGCCAAGATCATACAGGGCTTTACGAGCAGTACTTC. Residues: CASSQDHTGLYEQYF.